This T cell receptor (beta chain) comes out of a study of T cells after yellow fever vaccination. In TCRdb, the 5' RACE reads were re-called with MiXCR into one record per CDR3 protein. There are about 360,000 distinct CDR3 sequences in the sample; approximately 6% occur only once, and 15% lies in the top ten. This CDR3 region has 17 residues. Germline trimming cut 5 bases from V and 1 base from J; bases unmatched to any gene: 7. Germline lookup yields CDR1 SGHTA and CDR2 FQGTGA. Ten or more counts support this clonotype. The chain has TRBV7-3 and TRBJ2-2, with 10 bases lining up with TRBD2. The source is a man younger than 45 who received the YFV17D yellow fever vaccine. Sequenced here: PBMCs, sampled 5 days after the yellow fever booster vaccination. Here the CDR3 reads CASSLPLAGENTGELFF. In nucleotides, the CDR3 is TGTGCCAGCAGCCTCCCGCTAGCGGGAGAGAACACCGGGGAGCTGTTTTTT.